The entry that follows covers one T cell receptor (beta chain) sequence. Its target is unknown. The record originates from a study of cytomegalovirus exposure and HLA in healthy donors. CDR1 and CDR2 (germline): LNHDA, SQIVND (reference sequence). CDR3 size: 14 residues. V dropped 6 bases and J dropped 5; count of bases not matched to a gene: 6. Study-wide points: High specificity and sensitivity for cytomegalovirus status were reported for the classifier.

These donors, healthy bone marrow donors, were studied. PCR used 60 Vbeta primers and 13 Jbeta primers. Authors' methods: A later analysis counted 70 million to 85 million unique TCR beta chains, around 10 million shared. Method: immunoSEQ multiplex PCR; TCRdb's copy keeps in-frame clones and lacks some. Clone size and the V and J calls come from that table; the DNA yielded D and trimming. The sample lists 210,000 or so clones; around four fifths were seen once. The sequencing input was PBMCs. This clonotype was sampled from a woman between 40 and 50 years old in good health and CMV-seronegative. The chain joins TRBV19 to TRBJ1-2; 10 bases match TRBD1. The CDR3 here is CASSRRDRGYGYTF. In DNA form, the CDR3 reads TGTGCCAGTAGCCGCCGGGACAGGGGATATGGCTACACCTTC.